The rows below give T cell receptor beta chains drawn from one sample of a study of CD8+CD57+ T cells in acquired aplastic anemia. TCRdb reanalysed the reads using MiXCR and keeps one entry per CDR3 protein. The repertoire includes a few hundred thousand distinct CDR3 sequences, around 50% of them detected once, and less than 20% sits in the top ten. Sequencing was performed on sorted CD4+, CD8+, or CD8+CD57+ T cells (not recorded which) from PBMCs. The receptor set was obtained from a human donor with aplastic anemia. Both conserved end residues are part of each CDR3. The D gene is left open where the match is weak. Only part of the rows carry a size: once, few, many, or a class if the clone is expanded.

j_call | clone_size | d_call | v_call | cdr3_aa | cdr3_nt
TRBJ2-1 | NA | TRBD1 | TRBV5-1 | CASSLGQGLYNEQFF | TGCGCCAGCAGCTTGGGACAGGGCCTTTACAATGAGCAGTTCTTC
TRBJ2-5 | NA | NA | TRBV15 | CATSRDSDSGEETQYF | TGTGCCACCAGCAGAGATTCGGACTCAGGGGAAGAGACCCAGTACTTC
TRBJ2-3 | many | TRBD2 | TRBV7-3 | CASSPTSGGGDTQYF | TGTGCCAGCAGCCCTACTAGCGGGGGAGGTGATACGCAGTATTTT
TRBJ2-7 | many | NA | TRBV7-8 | CASSLGTQDYEQYF | TGTGCCAGCAGCTTAGGGACCCAGGACTACGAGCAGTACTTC
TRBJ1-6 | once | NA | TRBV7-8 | CASSLEKGNSPLHF | TGTGCCAGCAGCTTGGAGAAAGGGAACTCACCCCTCCACTTT
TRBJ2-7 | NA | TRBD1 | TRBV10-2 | CASRSRTGGYEQYF | TGCGCCAGCAGAAGTAGGACAGGGGGCTACGAGCAGTACTTC
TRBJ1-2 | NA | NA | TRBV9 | CASSVEVEGKYGYTF | TGTGCCAGCAGCGTAGAGGTGGAGGGAAAGTATGGCTACACCTTC
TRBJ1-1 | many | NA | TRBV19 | CASSRPGPTEAFF | TGTGCCAGTAGTAGACCGGGACCCACTGAAGCTTTCTTT
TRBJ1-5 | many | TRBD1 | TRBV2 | CASTGGVASNQPQHF | TGTGCCAGTACAGGGGGGGTGGCTAGCAATCAGCCCCAGCATTTT
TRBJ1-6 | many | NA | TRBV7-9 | CASSLGGTGSPLHF | TGTGCCAGCAGCTTAGGAGGGACTGGTTCACCCCTCCACTTT
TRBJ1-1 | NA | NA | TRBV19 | CATRATEAFF | TGTGCCACCCGGGCAACTGAAGCTTTCTTT
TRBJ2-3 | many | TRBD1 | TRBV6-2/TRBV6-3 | CASSYGQGTDTQYF | TGTGCCAGCAGTTACGGACAGGGCACAGATACGCAGTATTTT
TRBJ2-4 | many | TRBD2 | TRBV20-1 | CSASGTSGGIAKNIQYF | TGCAGTGCTAGTGGGACTAGCGGGGGAATAGCCAAAAACATTCAGTACTTC
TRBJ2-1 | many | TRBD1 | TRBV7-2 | CASNTDRASTQFF | TGTGCCAGCAACACGGACAGGGCCTCCACTCAGTTCTTC
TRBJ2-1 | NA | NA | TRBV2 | CASSSTGRHGDEQFF | TGTGCCAGCAGCTCTACGGGCCGACATGGTGATGAGCAGTTCTTC
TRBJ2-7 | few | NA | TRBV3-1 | CASSQDRLTSYEQYF | TGTGCCAGCAGCCAAGATAGGCTGACGTCCTACGAGCAGTACTTC